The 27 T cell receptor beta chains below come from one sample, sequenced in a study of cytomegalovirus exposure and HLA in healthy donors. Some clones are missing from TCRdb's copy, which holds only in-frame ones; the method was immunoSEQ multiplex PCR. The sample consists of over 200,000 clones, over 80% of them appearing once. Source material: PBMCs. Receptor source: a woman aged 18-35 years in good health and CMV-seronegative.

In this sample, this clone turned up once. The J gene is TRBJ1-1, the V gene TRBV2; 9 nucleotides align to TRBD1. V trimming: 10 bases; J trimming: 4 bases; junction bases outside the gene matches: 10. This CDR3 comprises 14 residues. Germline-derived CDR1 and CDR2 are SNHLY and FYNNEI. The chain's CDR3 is CAIRTGAGGTEAFF. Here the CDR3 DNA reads TGTGCCATCAGGACAGGGGCAGGGGGCACTGAAGCTTTCTTT.

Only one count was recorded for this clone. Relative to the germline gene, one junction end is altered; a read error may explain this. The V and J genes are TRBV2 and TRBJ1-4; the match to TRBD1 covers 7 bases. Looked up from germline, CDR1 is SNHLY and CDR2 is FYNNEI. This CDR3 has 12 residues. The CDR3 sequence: CASSGTDRIRLF. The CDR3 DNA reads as TGTGCCAGCAGTGGGACGGACAGGATCCGGCTTTTT.

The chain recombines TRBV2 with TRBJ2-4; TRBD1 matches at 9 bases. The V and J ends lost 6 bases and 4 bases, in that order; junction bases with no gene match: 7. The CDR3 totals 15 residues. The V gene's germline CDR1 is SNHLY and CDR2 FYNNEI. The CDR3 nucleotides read TGTGCCAGCAGGGGGGCCGGGACAGGGAAAAACATTCAGTACTTC. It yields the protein CASRGAGTGKNIQYF.

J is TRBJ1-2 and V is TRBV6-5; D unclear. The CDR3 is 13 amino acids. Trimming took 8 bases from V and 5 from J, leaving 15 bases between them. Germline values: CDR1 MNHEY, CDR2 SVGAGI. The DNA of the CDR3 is TGTGCCAGCGGTATATCGGGGTGGTATGGCTACACCTTC. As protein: CASGISGWYGYTF.

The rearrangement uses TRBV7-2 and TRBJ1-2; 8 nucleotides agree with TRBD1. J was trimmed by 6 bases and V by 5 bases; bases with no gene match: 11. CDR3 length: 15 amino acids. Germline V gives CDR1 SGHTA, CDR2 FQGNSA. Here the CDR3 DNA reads TGTGCCAGCAGCCAGAGGCAGGGGGCGCAGAATGGCTACACCTTC. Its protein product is CASSQRQGAQNGYTF.

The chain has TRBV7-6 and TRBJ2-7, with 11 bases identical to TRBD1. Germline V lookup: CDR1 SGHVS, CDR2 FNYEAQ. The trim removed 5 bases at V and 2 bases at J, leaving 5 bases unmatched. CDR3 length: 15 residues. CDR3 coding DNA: TGTGCCAGCAGCCAAGGACAGGGGGCAGCCTACGAGCAGTACTTC. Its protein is CASSQGQGAAYEQYF.

The CDR3 sequence: CASTLTGTGELFF. The CDR3, as DNA: TGTGCCAGCACCCTGACGGGGACCGGGGAGCTGTTTTTT. The V call is TRBV6-6, the J call TRBJ2-2; a possible D gene is TRBD2 (5 bases). The CDR3 loop spans 13 amino acids. V dropped 7 bases and J dropped 5 bases, with 11 bases sitting between them. The germline V gene encodes CDR1 MNHNY and CDR2 SVGAGI (reference sequence).

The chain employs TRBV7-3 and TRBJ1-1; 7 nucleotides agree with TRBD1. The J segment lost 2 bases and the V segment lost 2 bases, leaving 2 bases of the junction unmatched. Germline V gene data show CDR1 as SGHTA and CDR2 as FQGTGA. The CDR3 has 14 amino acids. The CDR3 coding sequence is TGTGCCAGCAGCTTAGACAGGGTTAACACTGAAGCTTTCTTT. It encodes CASSLDRVNTEAFF.

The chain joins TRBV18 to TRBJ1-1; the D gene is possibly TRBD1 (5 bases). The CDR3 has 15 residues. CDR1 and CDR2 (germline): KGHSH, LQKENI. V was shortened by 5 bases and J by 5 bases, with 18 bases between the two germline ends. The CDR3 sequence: CASSSLGRGATEAFF. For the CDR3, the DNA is TGTGCCAGCTCATCTCTGGGGCGAGGGGCGACTGAAGCTTTCTTT.

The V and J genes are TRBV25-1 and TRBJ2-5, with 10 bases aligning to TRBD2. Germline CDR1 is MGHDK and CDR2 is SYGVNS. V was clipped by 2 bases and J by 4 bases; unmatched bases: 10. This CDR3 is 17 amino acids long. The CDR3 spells CASSEGLGASGGETQYF. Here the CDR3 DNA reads TGTGCCAGCAGTGAAGGTTTGGGCGCTAGCGGGGGAGAGACCCAGTACTTC. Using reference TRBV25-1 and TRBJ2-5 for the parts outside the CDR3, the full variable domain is EADIYQTPRYLVIGTGKKITLECSQTMGHDKMYWYQQDPGMELHLIHYSYGVNSTEKGDLSSESTVSRIRTEHFPLTLESARPSHTSQYLCASSEGLGASGGETQYFGPGTRLLVL.

The CDR3 loop reads CASKTDTQFGEKLFF. CDR3 bases: TGTGCCAGCAAGACGGACACCCAATTTGGCGAAAAACTGTTTTTT. The V and J genes are TRBV28 and TRBJ1-4; D may be TRBD1 (5 bases). The ends were cut back, 7 bases at V and 8 bases at J, with 20 bases in the middle. Germline CDR1 MDHEN, CDR2 SYDVKM. The CDR3 runs to 15 residues.

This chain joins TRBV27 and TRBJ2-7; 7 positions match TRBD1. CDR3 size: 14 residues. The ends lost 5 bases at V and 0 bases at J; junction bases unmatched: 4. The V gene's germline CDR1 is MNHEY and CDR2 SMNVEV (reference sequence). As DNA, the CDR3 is TGTGCCAGCAGTGACAGGGTTAACTCCTACGAGCAGTACTTC. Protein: CASSDRVNSYEQYF.

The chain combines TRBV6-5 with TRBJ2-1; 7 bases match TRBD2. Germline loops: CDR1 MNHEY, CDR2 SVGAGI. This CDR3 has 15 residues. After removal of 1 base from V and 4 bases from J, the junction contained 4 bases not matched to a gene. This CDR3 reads CASSYFGAGYNEQFF. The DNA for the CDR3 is TGTGCCAGCAGTTACTTCGGAGCGGGGTACAATGAGCAGTTCTTC.

The CDR3: CASSPVSGLAGNEQFF. DNA for the CDR3: TGCGCCAGCAGCCCCGTTTCCGGACTAGCGGGTAATGAGCAGTTCTTC. J is TRBJ2-1 and V is TRBV5-1; 11 bases map to TRBD2. With 4 bases clipped from V and 7 bases from J, the junction kept 10 bases outside the gene matches. In germline, CDR1 is SGHRS, CDR2 YFSETQ. This CDR3 has 16 amino acids.

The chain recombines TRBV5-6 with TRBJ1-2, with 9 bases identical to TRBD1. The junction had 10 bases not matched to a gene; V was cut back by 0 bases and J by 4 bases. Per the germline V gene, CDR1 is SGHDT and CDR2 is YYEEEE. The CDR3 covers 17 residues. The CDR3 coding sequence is TGTGCCAGCAGCTTGGACCGGACAGGGGTCTCTAGCTATGGCTACACCTTC. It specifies CASSLDRTGVSSYGYTF.

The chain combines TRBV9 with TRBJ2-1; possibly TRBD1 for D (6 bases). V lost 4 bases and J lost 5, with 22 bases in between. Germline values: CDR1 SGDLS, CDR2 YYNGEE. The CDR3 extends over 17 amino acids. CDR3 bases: TGTGCCAGCAGCCCCCCATCCCGACAGGATAGGCACAATGAGCAGTTCTTC. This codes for CASSPPSRQDRHNEQFF.

The CDR3 bases are TGTGCCAGCAGCTTGGCCATCGACGAGCAGTACTTC. Encoded protein: CASSLAIDEQYF. J is TRBJ2-7 and V is TRBV5-5; no firm D call. Germline V gene lookup returns CDR1 SGHKS and CDR2 YYEKEE (reference sequence). V was shortened by 0 bases and J by 5 bases, with 6 bases between the two germline ends. This CDR3 region has 12 residues.

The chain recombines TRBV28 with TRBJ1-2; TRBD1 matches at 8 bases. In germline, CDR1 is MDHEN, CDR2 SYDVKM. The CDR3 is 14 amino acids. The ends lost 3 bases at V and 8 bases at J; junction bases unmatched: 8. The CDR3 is CASSFHQRDRGYTF. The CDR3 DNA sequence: TGTGCCAGCAGTTTTCACCAACGGGACAGGGGCTACACCTTC.

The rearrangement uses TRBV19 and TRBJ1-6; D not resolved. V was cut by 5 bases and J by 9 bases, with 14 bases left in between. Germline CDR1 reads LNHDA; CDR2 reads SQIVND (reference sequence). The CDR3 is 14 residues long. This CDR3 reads CASSASVRGSPLHF. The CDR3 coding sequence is TGTGCCAGTAGTGCGTCCGTCCGGGGTTCACCCCTCCACTTT.

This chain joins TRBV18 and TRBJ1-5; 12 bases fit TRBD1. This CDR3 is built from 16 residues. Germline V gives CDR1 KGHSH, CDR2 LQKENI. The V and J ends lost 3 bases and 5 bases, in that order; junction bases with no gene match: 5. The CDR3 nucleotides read TGTGCCAGCTCACCTCGGGACAGGGGGCGATATCAGCCCCAGCATTTT. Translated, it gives CASSPRDRGRYQPQHF.

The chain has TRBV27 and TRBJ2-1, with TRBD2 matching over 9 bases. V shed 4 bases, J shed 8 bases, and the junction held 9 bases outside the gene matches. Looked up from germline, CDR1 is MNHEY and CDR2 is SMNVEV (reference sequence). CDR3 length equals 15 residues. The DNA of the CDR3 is TGTGCCAGCAGTTCTGAGCCAGCGGGAGGTGATGAGCAGTTCTTC. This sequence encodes CASSSEPAGGDEQFF.

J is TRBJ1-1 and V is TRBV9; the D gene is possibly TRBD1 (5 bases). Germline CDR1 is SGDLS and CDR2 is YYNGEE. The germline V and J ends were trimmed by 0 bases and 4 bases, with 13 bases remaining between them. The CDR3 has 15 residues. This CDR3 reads CASSVGPGFGTEAFF. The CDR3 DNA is TGTGCCAGCAGCGTAGGGCCAGGGTTTGGCACTGAAGCTTTCTTT.

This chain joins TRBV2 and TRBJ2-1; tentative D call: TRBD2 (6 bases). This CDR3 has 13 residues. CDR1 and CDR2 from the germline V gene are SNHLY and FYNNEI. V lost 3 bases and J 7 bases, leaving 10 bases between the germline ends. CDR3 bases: TGTGCCAGCAGTGAGGCCCTAGCGAATGAGCAGTTCTTC. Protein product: CASSEALANEQFF.

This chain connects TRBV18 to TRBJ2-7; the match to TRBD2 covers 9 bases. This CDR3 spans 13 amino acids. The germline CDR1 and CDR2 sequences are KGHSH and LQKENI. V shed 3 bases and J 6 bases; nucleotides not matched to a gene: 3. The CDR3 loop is CASSPSRGGEQYF. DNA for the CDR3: TGTGCCAGCTCACCGTCGCGGGGGGGCGAGCAGTACTTC.

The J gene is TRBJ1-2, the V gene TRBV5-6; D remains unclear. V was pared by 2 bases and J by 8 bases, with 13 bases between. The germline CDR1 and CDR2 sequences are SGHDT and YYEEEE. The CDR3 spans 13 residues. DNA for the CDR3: TGTGCCAGCAGCTTTTTTAGTTCGGGCGGCTACACCTTC. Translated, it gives CASSFFSSGGYTF.

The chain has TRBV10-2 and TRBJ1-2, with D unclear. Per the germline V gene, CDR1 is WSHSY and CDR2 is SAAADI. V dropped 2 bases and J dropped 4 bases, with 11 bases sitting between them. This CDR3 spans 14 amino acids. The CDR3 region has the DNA TGCGCCAGCAGTGAGCCTAAGACAAGCTATGGCTACACCTTC. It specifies CASSEPKTSYGYTF.

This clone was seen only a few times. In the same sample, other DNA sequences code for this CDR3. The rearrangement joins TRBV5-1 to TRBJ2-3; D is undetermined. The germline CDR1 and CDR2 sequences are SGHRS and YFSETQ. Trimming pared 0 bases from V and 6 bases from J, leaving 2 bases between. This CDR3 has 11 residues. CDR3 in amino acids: CASSLGDTQYF. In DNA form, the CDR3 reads TGCGCCAGCAGCTTGGGGGATACGCAGTATTTT. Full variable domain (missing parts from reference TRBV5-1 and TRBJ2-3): KAGVTQTPRYLIKTRGQQVTLSCSPISGHRSVSWYQQTPGQGLQFLFEYFSETQRNKGNFPGRFSGRQFSNSRSEMNVSTLELGDSALYLCASSLGDTQYFGPGTRLTVL.